The rows below give T cell receptor beta chains drawn from one sample of a study of siplizumab effects on memory and regulatory T cells. Produced via immunoSEQ multiplex PCR; TCRdb's table is partial and in-frame only. The sample carries 70,000 to 95,000 clones, approximately 93% recorded once. Sample: CD8+ T cells sorted from blood. These receptors all come from a human donor in good health. Both conserved end residues are part of each CDR3. The D gene is left open where the match is weak. The listing skips clone size in some rows; elsewhere it reads once, few, many or a size class.

>TRBJ2-3|TRBD1|NA|TRBV27
TGTGCCAGCTCTCCGGGACAGGGTTGGCCAGATACGCAGTATTTT
CASSPGQGWPDTQYF
>TRBJ1-1|NA|NA|TRBV7-3
TGTGCCAGCAGCCCAACAGGGAACGGGGAAGCTTTCTTT
CASSPTGNGEAFF
>TRBJ2-2|TRBD1|NA|TRBV27
TGTGCCAGCAGTTTACGAGGGGGCGCGACTGTTGGGGAGCTGTTTTTT
CASSLRGGATVGELFF
>TRBJ2-7|NA|once|TRBV7-9
TGTGCCAGCAGCTTAGCGGGGGCGCACTACGAGCAGTACTTC
CASSLAGAHYEQYF
>TRBJ2-5|TRBD2|NA|TRBV4-2
TGTGCCAGCAGCCCGGGACTAGCGGGGGGACAAGAGACCCAGTACTTC
CASSPGLAGGQETQYF
>TRBJ2-3|TRBD1|NA|TRBV27
TGTGCCAGCAGTCTCGGGACAGGTCTAGATACGCAGTATTTT
CASSLGTGLDTQYF
>TRBJ1-1|NA|NA|TRBV29-1
TGCAGCGTTGAAACAGCCATGAACACTGAAGCTTTCTTT
CSVETAMNTEAFF
>TRBJ2-2|TRBD2|NA|TRBV9
TGTGCCAGCAGCGTAGATAGAGCGGGGCCGATCACCGGGGAGCTGTTTTTT
CASSVDRAGPITGELFF
>TRBJ1-4|NA|NA|TRBV7-9
TGTGCCAGCAGCTTAGTGAGCGGGGTACCGGATGAAAAACTGTTTTTT
CASSLVSGVPDEKLFF
>TRBJ1-2|TRBD1|NA|TRBV29-1
TGCAGCGTAGTTGGACAGGGCGACGTCTATGGCTACACCTTC
CSVVGQGDVYGYTF
>TRBJ2-7|TRBD2|NA|TRBV27
TGTGCCAGCAGCCCGGGACTAGCGGTCTACGAGCAGTACTTC
CASSPGLAVYEQYF
>TRBJ2-1|NA|NA|TRBV29-1
TGCAGCGCATCCCCTAGCGATAATGAGTCAGGGCAGTTCTTC
CSASPSDNESGQFF
>TRBJ2-7|NA|NA|TRBV7-6
TGTGCCAGCAGCTTAGAAGCACAATCCGAGCAGTACTTC
CASSLEAQSEQYF
>TRBJ1-2|NA|NA|TRBV13
TGTGCCAGCAGCGGAGAAGGAGACAGCCTCTATGGCTACACCTTC
CASSGEGDSLYGYTF
>TRBJ2-1|TRBD2|NA|TRBV30
TGTGCCTGGACTAGCGGAGCCGACGATGAGCAGTTCTTC
CAWTSGADDEQFF
>TRBJ1-1|NA|NA|TRBV9
TGTGCCAGCAGCGTAGGTGGAGGGGGAAGCACTGAAGCTTTCTTT
CASSVGGGGSTEAFF
>TRBJ2-1|TRBD1|NA|TRBV7-9
TGTGCCAGCAGCCGACAATTAGACAGGGGTGAGCAGTTCTTC
CASSRQLDRGEQFF
>TRBJ2-2|NA|NA|TRBV7-9
TGTGCCAGCAGCACCGGTCGTAACACCGGGGAGCTGTTTTTT
CASSTGRNTGELFF
>TRBJ1-3|NA|NA|TRBV19
TGTGCCAGTAGTCGGAGCTCTGGAAACACCATATATTTT
CASSRSSGNTIYF
>TRBJ1-4|NA|NA|TRBV7-2
TGTGCCAGCAGCTTTGTCGGGTTTGGTGAAAAACTGTTTTTT
CASSFVGFGEKLFF
>TRBJ1-2|TRBD1|NA|TRBV11-2
TGTGCCAGCAGCCGTCGACAGGGGACCGCCCATGGCTACACCTTC
CASSRRQGTAHGYTF
>TRBJ1-4|NA|NA|TRBV11-2
TGTGCCAGCAGCTTAGTTACCCAGGGAATCTCTGAAAAACTGTTTTTT
CASSLVTQGISEKLFF
>TRBJ1-4|TRBD1|once|TRBV7-9
TGTGCCAGCAGCTTGTCAGACAGGGGGCCGGGTAATGAAAAACTGTTTTTT
CASSLSDRGPGNEKLFF
>TRBJ1-5|TRBD1|NA|TRBV4-1
TGCGCCAGCAGCCAAGGGACAGGGGACAATCAGCCCCAGCATTTT
CASSQGTGDNQPQHF
>TRBJ2-1|NA|once|TRBV6-5
TGTGCCAGCGCCGAGGGCCCGGGGTACAATGAGCAGTTCTTC
CASAEGPGYNEQFF
>TRBJ2-5|TRBD2|NA|TRBV7-9
TGTGCCAGCAGCTTATATAGCGGGGATTCCCAAGAGACCCAGTACTTC
CASSLYSGDSQETQYF
>TRBJ1-1|NA|NA|TRBV6-5
TGTGCCAGCAGGTACAACACACCGAACACTGAAGCTTTCTTT
CASRYNTPNTEAFF
>TRBJ1-1|NA|NA|TRBV11-1
TGTGCCAGCAGCTTAGGCCGGGGGACTGAAGCTTTCTTT
CASSLGRGTEAFF
>TRBJ2-7|NA|NA|TRBV19
TGTGCCAGTAGCCGCGGGGTTTTTGCCGAGCAGTACTTC
CASSRGVFAEQYF
>TRBJ2-1|NA|NA|TRBV9
TGTGCCAGCGACGGCGGGGCGGGCTACAATGAGCAGTTCTTC
CASDGGAGYNEQFF
>TRBJ1-1|NA|NA|TRBV9
TGTGCCAGCAGCGAGGCCACAGGGATGAACACTGAAGCTTTCTTT
CASSEATGMNTEAFF
>TRBJ2-5|NA|NA|TRBV6-1
TGTGCCAGCAGTGAAGGGCTAGCGGAGACCCAGTACTTC
CASSEGLAETQYF
>TRBJ1-2|NA|NA|TRBV7-2
TGTGCCAGCAGCGAAGCTTACCTCCCTCCCGGCTACACCTTC
CASSEAYLPPGYTF
>TRBJ2-1|NA|NA|TRBV13
TGTGCCAGCAGCGCCGTAGGGAGCCTTAGCGGCTCCTACAATGAGCAGTTCTTC
CASSAVGSLSGSYNEQFF
>TRBJ1-5|NA|once|TRBV2
TGTGCCAGCAGTGTCCAACAGGATTATCAGCCCCAGCATTTT
CASSVQQDYQPQHF
>TRBJ2-5|NA|NA|TRBV2
TGTGCCAGCAGTGAATGGGCGGGGTTGAAGACCCAGTACTTC
CASSEWAGLKTQYF
>TRBJ2-3|NA|NA|TRBV4-1
TGCGCCAGCAGCCAAGGCGCGGGGTGGGGCACAGATACGCAGTATTTT
CASSQGAGWGTDTQYF
>TRBJ1-3|NA|NA|TRBV19
TGTGCCAGTAGTACCTACCCGGTTTCTGGAAACACCATATATTTT
CASSTYPVSGNTIYF
>TRBJ2-3|NA|NA|TRBV30
TGTGCCTGGAGTGTAAGTGGGGGTACAGATACGCAGTATTTT
CAWSVSGGTDTQYF
>TRBJ2-7|NA|NA|TRBV4-2
TGTGCCAGCAGCCAAGAGGGGCGGGTCTCCTACGAGCAGTACTTC
CASSQEGRVSYEQYF
>TRBJ2-3|TRBD2|NA|TRBV10-3
TGTGCCATCAGTGATGAGCGGGATGACACAGATACGCAGTATTTT
CAISDERDDTDTQYF
>TRBJ2-1|NA|NA|TRBV9
TGTGCCAGCAGCTTCACCGGGACAGAGCAGTTCTTC
CASSFTGTEQFF
>TRBJ2-7|TRBD1|NA|TRBV15
TGTGCCACCAGCAGAGGACAGGGAAGCTCCTACGAGCAGTACTTC
CATSRGQGSSYEQYF
>TRBJ2-1|TRBD2|NA|TRBV7-4
TGTGCCAGCAGCTGGACCGAGACTAGCACAAAAACGGATGAGCAGTTCTTC
CASSWTETSTKTDEQFF
>TRBJ2-3|NA|NA|TRBV7-9
TGTGCCAGCAGCCTCGTGCCGTTCCAGGAATACATCACAGATACGCAGTATTTT
CASSLVPFQEYITDTQYF
>TRBJ1-1|TRBD1|NA|TRBV9
TGTGCCAGCAGCACCTTACAGGGGGCGACCACTGAAGCTTTCTTT
CASSTLQGATTEAFF
>TRBJ2-2|NA|NA|TRBV9
TGTGCCAGCAGCGAGGGGGACAACACCGGGGAGCTGTTTTTT
CASSEGDNTGELFF
>TRBJ1-5|TRBD1|NA|TRBV27
TGTGCCAGCGGCTACAGGGGGGGTCAGCCCCAGCATTTT
CASGYRGGQPQHF
>TRBJ1-3|NA|NA|TRBV7-6
TGTGCCAGCAGCTCCCGCCCCAGGGACGTAGACTCTGGAAACACCATATATTTT
CASSSRPRDVDSGNTIYF
>TRBJ2-1|NA|NA|TRBV19
TGTGCCAGTGGCTTCTTTGGGGTAGGTCCACAGGAGCAGTTCTTC
CASGFFGVGPQEQFF
>TRBJ2-3|NA|NA|TRBV29-1
TGCAGCGTTGTGGGACCGAGCACAGATACGCAGTATTTT
CSVVGPSTDTQYF
>TRBJ1-2|NA|NA|TRBV5-6
TGTGCCAGCAGCTTGGGGGGGATACCCTATGGCTACACCTTC
CASSLGGIPYGYTF
>TRBJ2-7|NA|few|TRBV4-1
TGCGCCAGCAGCCTAACGGAGGGGGCGGACGAGCAGTACTTC
CASSLTEGADEQYF
>TRBJ2-5|TRBD1|NA|TRBV12-5
TGTGCTAGTGGTCCGGGTGGGACAGGGGTTAAAAAGACCCAGTACTTC
CASGPGGTGVKKTQYF
>TRBJ2-7|TRBD2|NA|TRBV7-2
TGTGCCAGCAGCATGCTAGCGGGGAGCTCCTACGAGCAGTACTTC
CASSMLAGSSYEQYF
>TRBJ2-1|NA|NA|TRBV7-9
TGTGCCAGCAGCGAGGGGCAGCCTGAGCAGTTCTTC
CASSEGQPEQFF
>TRBJ2-1|TRBD2|NA|TRBV6-6
TGTGCCAGCAGTTCCGGGCTAGCGGACAATGAGCAGTTCTTC
CASSSGLADNEQFF